This T cell receptor beta chain was sequenced in a study of human T cells and chemical hapten exposure. Study findings and constraints: Expanded TCR counts at PT1 were positively correlated with the patch test score. Alopecia in the donors means their immune response may deviate from healthy people's.

Unique molecular identifiers were linked by the library to individual cDNA molecules. MiXCR, run by TCRdb on the RACE reads, gives a single entry per CDR3 protein. This sample has 150,000 to 200,000 distinct CDR3 sequences, with about 14% found just once. Time point indicated: patch test 1, 2 weeks after DPC sensitization. The sample's treatment: therapeutic diphenylcyclopropenone sensitization with weekly scalp DPC. Blood sampling occurred before each patch-test application. The CDR3 length is 12 residues. Looked up from germline, CDR1 is MNHNS and CDR2 is SASEGT. Of note for this clonotype: Its antigen is unknown. This could be a read error, since a much larger clone is one nucleotide away.

The starting material was whole blood, obtained in connection with sensitization to the hapten diphenylcyclopropenone (DPC). The chain combines TRBV6-1 with TRBJ1-5, with TRBD1 identical over 7 bases. The TCR sequence derives from a woman aged 30 to 39 with alopecia areata. Some clones in this sample may be carry-over from other donors' samples. CDR3 DNA sequence: TGTGTCAGCCGACAGGGCAGGCAGCCCCAGCATTTT. Translated: CVSRQGRQPQHF.